This TCR beta chain came from a study of post-analysis software for immune sequencing data. Study-wide context: Some patients lacked subtype; others had relapsing-remitting, secondary progressive or progressive-relapsing disease.

Incorporated into the TCR beta cDNA libraries were unique molecular identifiers, which served to reduce PCR and sequencing biases. There were 1 to 10 million T cells, and about 500,000 cDNA molecules came from them. TCRdb re-called the PCR reads through MiXCR, storing one row per CDR3 protein. The sample contains around 250,000 distinct CDR3 sequences, about 38% of which appear only once. V was clipped by 4 bases and J by 1 base; unmatched bases: 17. Per germline, CDR1 SGHTA and CDR2 FQGNSA. The CDR3 runs 19 residues. This clonotype was recorded at least ten times. Antigen specificity is unknown. Whole-study findings and limits: TRBV5-6, TRBV5-1 and TRBV20-1 were among roughly five TRBV segments more frequent in patients than controls. Patients with multiple sclerosis recorded significantly lower normalized Chao1 diversity than controls, the study found. F measure showed strong co-clustering of same-batch samples.

The sample was blood. This rearrangement joins TRBV7-2 to TRBJ2-3, with TRBD2 identical over 7 bases. This sequence originates from a girl aged 10-17 years with multiple sclerosis. In DNA form, the CDR3 reads TGTGCCAGCAGCTCCGCTCGTTTGACACCTGGGGGGGGCACAGATACGCAGTATTTT. It encodes CASSSARLTPGGGTDTQYF.